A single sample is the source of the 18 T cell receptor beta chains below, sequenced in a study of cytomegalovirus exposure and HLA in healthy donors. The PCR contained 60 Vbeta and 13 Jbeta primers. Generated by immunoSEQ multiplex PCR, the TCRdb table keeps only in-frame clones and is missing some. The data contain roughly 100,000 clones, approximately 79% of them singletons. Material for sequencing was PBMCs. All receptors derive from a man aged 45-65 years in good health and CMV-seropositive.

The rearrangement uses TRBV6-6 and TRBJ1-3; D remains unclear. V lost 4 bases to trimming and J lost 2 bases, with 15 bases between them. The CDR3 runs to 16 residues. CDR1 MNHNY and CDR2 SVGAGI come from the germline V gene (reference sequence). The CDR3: CASSSLLPQTGNTIYF. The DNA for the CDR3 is TGTGCCAGCAGTTCCCTTTTACCCCAGACTGGAAACACCATATATTTT.

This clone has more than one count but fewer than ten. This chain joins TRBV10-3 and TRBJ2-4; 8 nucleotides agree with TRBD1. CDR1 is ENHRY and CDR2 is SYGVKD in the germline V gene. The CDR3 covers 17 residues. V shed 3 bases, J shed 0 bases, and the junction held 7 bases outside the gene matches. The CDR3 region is CAISDGRQGLAKNIQYF. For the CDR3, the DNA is TGTGCCATCAGTGATGGGAGACAGGGGCTAGCCAAAAACATTCAGTACTTC.

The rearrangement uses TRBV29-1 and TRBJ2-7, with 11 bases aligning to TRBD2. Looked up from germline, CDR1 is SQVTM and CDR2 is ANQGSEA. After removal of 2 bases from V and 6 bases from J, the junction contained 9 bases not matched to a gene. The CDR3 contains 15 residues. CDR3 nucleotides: TGCAGCGTTGAAAGGCTAGCGGGAGGACTTCGCGAGCAGTACTTC. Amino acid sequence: CSVERLAGGLREQYF.

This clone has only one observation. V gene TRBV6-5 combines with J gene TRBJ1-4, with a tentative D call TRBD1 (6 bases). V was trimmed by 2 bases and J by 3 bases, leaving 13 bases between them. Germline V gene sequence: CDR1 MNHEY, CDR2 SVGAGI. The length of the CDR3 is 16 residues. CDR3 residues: CASSYGAGQANEKLFF. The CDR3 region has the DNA TGTGCCAGCAGTTACGGAGCGGGACAAGCTAATGAAAAACTGTTTTTT.

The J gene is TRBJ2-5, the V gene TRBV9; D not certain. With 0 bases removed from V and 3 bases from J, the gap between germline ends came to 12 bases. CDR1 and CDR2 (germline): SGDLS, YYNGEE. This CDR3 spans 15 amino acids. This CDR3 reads CASSVVGSQEETQYF. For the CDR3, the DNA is TGTGCCAGCAGCGTAGTCGGCAGCCAGGAAGAGACCCAGTACTTC.

In DNA, the CDR3 is TGTGCCAGCAGCACCGGACAGGGGGCTGGGGAGACCCAGTACTTC. As protein: CASSTGQGAGETQYF. V and J are TRBV7-9 and TRBJ2-5, with 11 nucleotides matching TRBD1. Trimming cost V 5 bases and J 5 bases; bases outside gene matches: 7. The germline V gene encodes CDR1 SEHNR and CDR2 FQNEAQ (reference sequence). The CDR3 loop spans 15 amino acids.

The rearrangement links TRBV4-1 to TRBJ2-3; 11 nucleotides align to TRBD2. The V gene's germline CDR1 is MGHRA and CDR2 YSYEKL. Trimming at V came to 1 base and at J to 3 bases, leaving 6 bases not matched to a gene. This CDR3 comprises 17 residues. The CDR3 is CASSQGTSGRVTDTQYF. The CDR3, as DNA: TGCGCCAGCAGCCAAGGTACTAGCGGGAGAGTGACAGATACGCAGTATTTT.

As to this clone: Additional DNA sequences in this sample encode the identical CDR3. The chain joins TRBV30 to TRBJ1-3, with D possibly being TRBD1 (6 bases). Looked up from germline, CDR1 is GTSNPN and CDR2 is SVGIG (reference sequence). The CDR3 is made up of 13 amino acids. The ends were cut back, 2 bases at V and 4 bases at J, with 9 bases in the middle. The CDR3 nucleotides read TGTGCCTGGAGTTCGGGGACAGGAAACACCATATATTTT. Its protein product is CAWSSGTGNTIYF.

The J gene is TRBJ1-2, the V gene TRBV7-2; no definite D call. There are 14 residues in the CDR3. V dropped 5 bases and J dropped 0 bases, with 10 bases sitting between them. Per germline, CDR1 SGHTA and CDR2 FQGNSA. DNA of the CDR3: TGTGCCAGCAGCGGCCAGACTTCTAACTATGGCTACACCTTC. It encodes CASSGQTSNYGYTF.

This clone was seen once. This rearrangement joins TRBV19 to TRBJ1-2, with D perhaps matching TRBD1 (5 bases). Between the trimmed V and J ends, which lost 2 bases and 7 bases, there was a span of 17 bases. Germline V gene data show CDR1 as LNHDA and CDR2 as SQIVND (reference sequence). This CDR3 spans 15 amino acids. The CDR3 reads CASSILTEGTFGYTF. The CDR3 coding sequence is TGTGCCAGTAGTATACTCACGGAGGGGACGTTTGGCTACACCTTC.

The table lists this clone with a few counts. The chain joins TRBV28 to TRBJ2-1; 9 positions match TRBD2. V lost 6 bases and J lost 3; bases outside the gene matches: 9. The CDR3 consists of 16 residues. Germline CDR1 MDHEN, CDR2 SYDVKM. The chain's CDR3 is CASRGGGTSNYNEQFF. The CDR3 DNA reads TGTGCCAGCAGAGGCGGCGGGACTAGCAACTACAATGAGCAGTTCTTC.

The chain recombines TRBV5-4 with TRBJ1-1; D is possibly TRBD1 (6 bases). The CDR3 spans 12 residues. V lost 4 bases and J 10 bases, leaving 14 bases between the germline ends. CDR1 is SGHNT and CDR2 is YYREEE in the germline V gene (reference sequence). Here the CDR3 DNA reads TGTGCCAGCAGCGCTACAGGGATCGGAGCTTTCTTT. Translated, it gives CASSATGIGAFF. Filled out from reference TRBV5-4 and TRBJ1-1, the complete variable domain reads ETGVTQSPTHLIKTRGQQVTLRCSSQSGHNTVSWYQQALGQGPQFIFQYYREEENGRGNFPPRFSGLQFPNYSSELNVNALELDDSALYLCASSATGIGAFFGQGTRLTVV.

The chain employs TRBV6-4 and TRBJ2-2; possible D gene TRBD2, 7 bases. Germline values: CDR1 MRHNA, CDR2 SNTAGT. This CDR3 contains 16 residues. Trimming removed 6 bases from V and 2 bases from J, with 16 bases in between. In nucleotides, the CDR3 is TGTGCCAGCAGGAAGATGGCGGGGGCCAACACCGGGGAGCTGTTTTTT. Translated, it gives CASRKMAGANTGELFF.

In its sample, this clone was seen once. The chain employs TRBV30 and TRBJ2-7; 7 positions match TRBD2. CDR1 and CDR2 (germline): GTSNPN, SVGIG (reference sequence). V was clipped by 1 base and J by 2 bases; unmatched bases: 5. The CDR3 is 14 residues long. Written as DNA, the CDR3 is TGTGCCTGGAGTGGACCAGCGGGAACCTACGAGCAGTACTTC. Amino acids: CAWSGPAGTYEQYF.

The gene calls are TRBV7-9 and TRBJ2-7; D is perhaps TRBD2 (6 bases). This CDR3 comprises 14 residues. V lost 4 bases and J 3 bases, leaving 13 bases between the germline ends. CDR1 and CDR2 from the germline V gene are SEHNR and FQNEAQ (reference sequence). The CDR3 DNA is TGTGCCAGCAGCTCACCTCTGGGGGGCTACGAGCAGTACTTC. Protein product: CASSSPLGGYEQYF.

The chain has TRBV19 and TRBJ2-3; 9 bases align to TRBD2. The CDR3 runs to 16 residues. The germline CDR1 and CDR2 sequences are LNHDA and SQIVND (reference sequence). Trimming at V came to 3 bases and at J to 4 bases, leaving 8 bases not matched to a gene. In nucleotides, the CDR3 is TGTGCCAGTAGTATCGGGTCTAGCGGGAATGCAGATACGCAGTATTTT. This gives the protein CASSIGSSGNADTQYF.

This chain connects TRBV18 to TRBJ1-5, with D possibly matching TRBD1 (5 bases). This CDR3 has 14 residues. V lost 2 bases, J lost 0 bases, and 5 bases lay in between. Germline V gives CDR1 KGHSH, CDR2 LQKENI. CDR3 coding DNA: TGTGCCAGCTCACCAAGGGGTAGCAATCAGCCCCAGCATTTT. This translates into CASSPRGSNQPQHF.

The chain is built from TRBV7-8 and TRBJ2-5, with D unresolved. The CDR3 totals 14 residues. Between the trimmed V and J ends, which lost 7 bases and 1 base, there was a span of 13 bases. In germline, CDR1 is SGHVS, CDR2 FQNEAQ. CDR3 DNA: TGTGCCAGCAACCTCTTGGGCACCCAAGAGACCCAGTACTTC. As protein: CASNLLGTQETQYF.